This record concerns one T cell receptor beta chain sequence. Deletions cut 0 bases from V and 8 bases from J, with 13 bases between. Germline V gene lookup returns CDR1 MGHRA and CDR2 YSYEKL. The CDR3 loop spans 15 amino acids. This record belongs to a study of glioma-infiltrating T cells after dendritic cell vaccination. Overall study context: Monocyte-derived dendritic cells, cultured about 7 days with IL-4 and GM-CSF, were pulsed with autologous tumor lysate.

TCRB CDR3 was amplified from 2 ug genomic DNA or less. The PCR used 60 V beta and 13 J beta primers. TCRdb's copy holds only in-frame clones and misses some; the assay was immunoSEQ multiplex PCR. The repertoire consists of 93,000 or so clones, with roughly 79% occurring once and the leading ten covering less than 15%. This TCR derives from a human donor with glioblastoma. The genes are TRBV4-1 and TRBJ1-4; a possible D gene is TRBD1 (6 bases). Here the sequenced sample was blood, taken before dendritic cell vaccination. The CDR3 DNA reads TGCGCCAGCAGCCAAGATACAGGGAGAGGCGAAAAACTGTTTTTT. Encoded protein: CASSQDTGRGEKLFF.